The source of this T cell receptor (beta chain) is a study of OX40 agonist ivuxolimab in advanced cancers. The protocol was immunoSEQ multiplex PCR, while the TCRdb copy is restricted to in-frame clones and leaves out a portion. The sample has roughly 75,000 clones, 80% to 90% seen once; the top ten hold 2.8%. Cycle 7 day 1, cycle 4 day 1, and baseline were the timepoints at which blood was sampled. Germline V gene sequence: CDR1 MDHEN, CDR2 SYDVKM. CDR3 length: 13 residues. The germline V and J ends were trimmed by 6 bases and 2 bases, with 7 bases remaining between them. The clonotype comes from an adult with an advanced solid tumor such as melanoma, head and neck, liver or kidney cancer. V usage is TRBV28 and J usage is TRBJ2-2; D is undetermined. The sequenced sample was CD4+ or CD8+ T cells sorted from blood, obtained in a trial of the OX40 agonist ivuxolimab. The CDR3 sequence is CASRLINTGELFF. CDR3 in DNA: TGTGCCAGCAGGCTGATTAACACCGGGGAGCTGTTTTTT.